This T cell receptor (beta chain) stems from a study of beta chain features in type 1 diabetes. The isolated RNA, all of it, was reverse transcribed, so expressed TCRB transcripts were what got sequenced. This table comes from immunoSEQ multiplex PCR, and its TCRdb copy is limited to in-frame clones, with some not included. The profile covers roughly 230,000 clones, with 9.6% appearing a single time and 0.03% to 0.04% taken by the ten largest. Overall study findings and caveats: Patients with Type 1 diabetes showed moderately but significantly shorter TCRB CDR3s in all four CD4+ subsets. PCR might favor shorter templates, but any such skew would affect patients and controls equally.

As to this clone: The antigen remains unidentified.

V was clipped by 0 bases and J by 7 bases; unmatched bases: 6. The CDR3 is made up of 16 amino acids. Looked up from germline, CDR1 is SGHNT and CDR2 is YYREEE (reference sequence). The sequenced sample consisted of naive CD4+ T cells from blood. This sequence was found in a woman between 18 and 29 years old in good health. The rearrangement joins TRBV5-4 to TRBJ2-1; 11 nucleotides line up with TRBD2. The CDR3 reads CASSLGSSGRKNEQFF. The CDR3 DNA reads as TGTGCCAGCAGCTTGGGTTCTAGCGGGAGGAAGAATGAGCAGTTCTTC. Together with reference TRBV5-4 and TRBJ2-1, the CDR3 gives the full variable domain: ETGVTQSPTHLIKTRGQQVTLRCSSQSGHNTVSWYQQALGQGPQFIFQYYREEENGRGNFPPRFSGLQFPNYSSELNVNALELDDSALYLCASSLGSSGRKNEQFFGPGTRLTVL.